This T cell receptor beta chain was observed in a study of T cell responses to AZD1222 COVID-19 vaccine (dated by TCRdb to about 2021). Concerning the study at large: AZD1222 recipients given second doses at about 4 weeks or at about 12 weeks were pooled, since spike-specific TCR depth and breadth were not found to differ between the two schedules. TCR sequencing was performed for more than 230 trial participants, of whom 200 to 210 were given two doses of AZD1222 and roughly 25 were given two doses of MenACWY control vaccine. Trial participants were enrolled by age into 18-55, 56-69 and 70-plus year subgroups, with roughly 150, 30 and 60 TCR-sequenced participants respectively. General study outcomes and caveats: After two AZD1222 doses, both the breadth and the depth of spike-specific TCRs were significantly higher than at day 0 and than in MenACWY recipients. Reportedly, almost half of the unique spike-specific TCRs recognized epitopes lying outside the regions that are mutated in the B.1.351 and B.1.1.7 variants. CD4 TCRs associated with the vaccine covered the entire spike protein, and the dominant responses were in regions 160-218 and 743-854. Participants were mostly white British and included more females than males, and it was suggested by the authors that clonal diversity may have been underestimated. Conclusions about previously exposed vaccinees were limited because only a handful of AZD1222 recipients were SARS-CoV-2 seropositive at baseline. Because no day 14 peak-response samples were available, repertoires were characterized only after the peak T cell response. The 56-69-year group was small, and its depth increase did not reach significance, likely because of low power.

The sample's time point, from its label and the paper: baseline before first vaccination. The vaccinee samples were drawn from two UK trials, COV001 and COV002, one of which was a single-blind randomized controlled phase 2/3 trial testing AZD1222 (ChAdOx1 nCoV-19) in healthy adults. For TCRbeta chain sequencing, PBMC samples from trial participants were taken at day 0 and at day 28 after the second dose. The CDR3 regions of human TCRbeta chains were subjected to immunosequencing. For the original study's pipeline: TCRs in the repertoires were compared against a reference library of SARS-CoV-2-specific TCRs that had been generated with the MIRA antigen-specificity platform. Breadth was defined as the fraction of unique TCRs that were SARS-CoV-2-associated, and depth was defined as the fraction of total T cells that were SARS-CoV-2-associated. Using the MIRA data, each spike-specific TCR was mapped to the spike region that the TCR reacts to and placed in a CD4 or CD8 class. Log10-transformed breadth and depth values were compared by one-way ANOVA with Sidak's multiple comparisons tests. The clones in this table, taken by TCRdb from immuneACCESS, are in-frame only. Not every clone is retained; where verified, under half of the shortfall comes from an unresolved V gene, and the cause of the rest is unknown. Clone size and the V and J calls come from that table; the DNA yielded D and trimming. The sample yields 100,000 to 150,000 clones; approximately 90% were counted once. In total, the top ten clones hold more than 3.5% of the sample.

Between the V and J ends, shortened by 3 bases and 5 bases respectively, the junction contains 14 bases. Its CDR3 holds 15 amino acids, cysteine through phenylalanine. Only CDR3 DNA remains: 45 bases, in frame from the first base. About this clone itself: The specificity of this receptor is unknown. Within one base of it there is no much larger clone, and no base qualities were kept.

The clonotype was recovered from an adult in good health. Recombination joined TRBV5-3 with TRBJ2-2; the D region is possibly TRBD1 or TRBD2, each matching across 6 bases. TRBV5-3 has ORF status, its function being uncertain. The sequencing here drew on peripheral blood, taken on day 0 of AZD1222 vaccination. The bases are TGTGCCAGAAGCTCTTCGGGGGCCGGAACCGGGGAGCTGTTTTTT. This translates into CARSSSGAGTGELFF.